The rows below give T cell receptor beta chains drawn from one sample of a study of cytomegalovirus exposure and HLA in healthy donors. Generated by immunoSEQ multiplex PCR, the TCRdb table keeps only in-frame clones and is missing some. The table shows over 100,000 clones, with around 87% occurring only once. Material: PBMCs. These receptors were collected from a woman in her twenties or thirties in good health and CMV-seronegative. CDR3s include the opening cysteine and the closing phenylalanine or tryptophan. The order of the fields is clone size, CDR3 length, J gene, V gene, D gene, CDR3 DNA, CDR3 protein. A D gene is named only where the DNA matches it firmly. Size is stated for part of the rows, as once, few or many counts, or as a class when the clone is expanded.

.	15	TRBJ1-5	TRBV19	.	TGTGCCAGTAGTGGACAGCCCCTTAGCAATCAGCCCCAGCATTTT	CASSGQPLSNQPQHF
.	16	TRBJ1-2	TRBV7-2	.	TGTGCCAGCAGCTTAGGTCCCACAGCCGACAACTATGGCTACACCTTC	CASSLGPTADNYGYTF
.	16	TRBJ1-1	TRBV10-2	.	TGCGCCAGCAGTGAGGTCAGGGGACCCATGAACACTGAAGCTTTCTTT	CASSEVRGPMNTEAFF
.	14	TRBJ2-7	TRBV18	TRBD1	TGTGCCAGCTCACCCGGACAGGCAACCTACGAGCAGTACTTC	CASSPGQATYEQYF
.	16	TRBJ2-2	TRBV18	TRBD2	TGTGCCAGCTCGTCGGGACTAGCGGGGTTACCCGGGGAGCTGTTTTTT	CASSSGLAGLPGELFF
.	14	TRBJ1-2	TRBV28	.	TGTGCCAGCAGTTGGGCAGGGCCTAACTATGGCTACACCTTC	CASSWAGPNYGYTF
once	17	TRBJ1-2	TRBV5-1	TRBD1	TGCGCCAGCAGCCCGGTGACAGGGGGGAGAGCTAACTATGGCTACACCTTC	CASSPVTGGRANYGYTF
once	17	TRBJ1-3	TRBV27	.	TGTGCCAGCAGCAGCCTGGGGACTTTCCTCTCTGGAAACACCATATATTTT	CASSSLGTFLSGNTIYF
.	16	TRBJ2-5	TRBV2	TRBD1	TGTGCCAGCAGTGAAGCGGTCCAGGGGGCTTGGGAGACCCAGTACTTC	CASSEAVQGAWETQYF
.	14	TRBJ1-5	TRBV5-1	TRBD1	TGCGCCAGCAGCCCAGGACAGGGCCATCAGCCCCAGCATTTT	CASSPGQGHQPQHF
.	16	TRBJ2-1	TRBV7-9	TRBD1	TGTTCCAGCAGCACGTCTACAGGGGTCCTTTTTCCTGAGCAGTTCTTC	CSSSTSTGVLFPEQFF